These T cell receptor beta chains were read from a single sample in a study of human thymus T cells. The repertoire was sequenced with immunoSEQ multiplex PCR; TCRdb's copy has only in-frame clones and lacks some. Seen here are about 78,000 clones, 90% to 97% observed once, and the top ten hold 0.031%. Sequenced: thymus tissue. These receptors were taken from a boy less than two years old with a congenital heart defect but otherwise immunologically healthy. CDR3s leave out the opening cysteine and the closing phenylalanine or tryptophan. Fields, in order: V gene, J gene, CDR3 protein.

TRBV4-2	TRBJ2-1	ASSPSPGAGLNEQF
TRBV6-5	TRBJ2-7	ASSYRVSYEQY
TRBV5-1	TRBJ2-1	ASSPGGLNEQF
TRBV30	TRBJ2-7	AWNPRGDSYEQY
TRBV5-1	TRBJ1-1	ASSPGTFKNTEAF
TRBV20-1	TRBJ1-2	SAEGAGYT
TRBV5-6	TRBJ1-2	ASSLNVGTNYGYT
TRBV4-1	TRBJ1-5	ASSQQGDRGSNQPQH
TRBV7-9	TRBJ1-5	ASSLNSNQPQH
TRBV5-4	TRBJ1-4	ASSLGVRERLF
TRBV7-9	TRBJ2-7	ASSLKSPGQGDSYEQY
TRBV4-3	TRBJ2-4	ASSQRGLVDTQGAKNIQY
TRBV19	TRBJ2-2	ASSNTGELF
TRBV19	TRBJ2-7	ATAPAASGSYEQY